This T cell receptor beta chain was documented in a study of blood T cell repertoires in COVID-19. Across the whole study: Spain, Italy and the United States supplied samples that represented acute and convalescent COVID-19. T cells, B-cell-depleted T cells, or PBMCs supplied cDNA or gDNA.

Original analysis: Reference gene primers were amplified, and this amplification served to estimate nucleated cell counts. TCRdb's table, derived via immunoSEQ multiplex PCR, lists solely in-frame clones and lacks some. That table gives V, J and clone size, and the DNA gave D and trimming. The top ten clones hold under 20% of a sample with around 70,000 clones, roughly 80% of them seen once. This CDR3 has 15 residues. V lost 4 bases, J lost 5 bases, and 15 bases lay in between. From germline, CDR1 is SGHRS and CDR2 YFSETQ. The chain links TRBV5-1 to TRBJ2-2; D perhaps matches TRBD2 (7 bases). The TCR originated in a woman aged 60-70 years with acute or convalescent COVID-19. Material: peripheral blood. CDR3 in amino acids: CASSPGDYRTGELFF. CDR3 bases: TGCGCCAGCAGCCCAGGGGACTACCGTACCGGGGAGCTGTTTTTT.